This is a list of T cell receptor beta chains from one sample in a study of CD4 T cells in relation to SARS-CoV-2 and coronaviruses. For these receptors, no antigen is known. Generated by immunoSEQ multiplex PCR, the TCRdb table keeps only in-frame clones and is missing some. The sample carries some 46,000 clones, almost 85% recorded once. Material: naive CD4+ T cells from PBMCs, cultured in vitro. The receptor set was obtained from an adult with COVID-19. The CDR3 runs from the conserved cysteine through the conserved F or W. The D gene is left open where the match is weak. Clone size, where shown, is once, few, many, or a class for clones that have expanded.

clone_size	j_call	d_call	v_call	cdr3_nt	cdr3_aa
-	TRBJ1-1	-	TRBV29-1	TGCAGCGTTGAAGAAGGGGAACTGAACACTGAAGCTTTCTTT	CSVEEGELNTEAFF
-	TRBJ1-5	-	TRBV5-1	TGCGCCAGCAGCCTTGGACAGATCAATCAGCCCCAGCATTTT	CASSLGQINQPQHF
-	TRBJ2-1	-	TRBV29-1	TGCAGCGTTGTTGTGACTTCGGACAATGAGCAGTTCTTC	CSVVVTSDNEQFF
-	TRBJ2-5	-	TRBV28	TGTGCCAGCAGTTTTCTCACAGATCAAGAGACCCAGTACTTC	CASSFLTDQETQYF
once	TRBJ1-1	-	TRBV3-1/TRBV3-2	TGTGCCAGCAGCCATATCGTAGGGAACACTGAAGCTTTCTTT	CASSHIVGNTEAFF
-	TRBJ1-2	-	TRBV29-1	TGCAGCGTTGAAGATCACCGGGGCTCCTATGGCTACACCTTC	CSVEDHRGSYGYTF
-	TRBJ1-5	-	TRBV18	TGTGCCAGCTCACCAGGGTTTAGCAATCAGCCCCAGCATTTT	CASSPGFSNQPQHF
-	TRBJ2-1	-	TRBV6-5	TGTGCCAGCAGGAGGTTAGGCTCCTACAATGAGCAGTTCTTC	CASRRLGSYNEQFF
-	TRBJ2-7	TRBD1	TRBV5-1	TGCGCCAGTACCCCCGGGACAGGGTACTACGAGCAGTACTTC	CASTPGTGYYEQYF
once	TRBJ2-7	-	TRBV7-2	TGTGCCAGCAGCCTGACTGGCACAAGACAGTACTTC	CASSLTGTRQYF
-	TRBJ1-2	TRBD1	TRBV7-2	TGTGCCAGCAGCTCCGACAGGGCGACTAACTATGGCTACACCTTC	CASSSDRATNYGYTF